The 12 T cell receptor beta chains given below trace back to one sample, sequenced in a study of T-cell reconstitution after alpha-beta-depleted transplantation in children (dated by TCRdb to the mid-2010s). This specimen's treatment or condition label, per the study, means: allogeneic hematopoietic cell transplantation with graft depleted of TCRalphabeta T cells and CD19 B cells. Receptor amplification or capture employed PCR. TCRdb records Illumina HiSeq 2500 as the sequencer. To normalize quantification of the TCRbeta repertoire, the TCR libraries were built with molecular barcoding that relied on unique molecular identifiers. In-frame beta chains were kept once TCRdb had trimmed the public reads at Q25 with fastp and called clones with MiXCR. Each record represents a unique CDR3 protein, reported with the most common genes and DNA among its rows. In this sample the table shows 250,000 to 300,000 distinct CDR3 sequences, around 10% of which occur a single time. About a quarter of the sample belongs to the ten largest clones.

Material: peripheral blood, obtained 180 days after TCRalphabeta/CD19-depleted stem cell transplant. The receptors shown here come from a male patient between 2 and 10 years old who had a stem cell transplant for chronic granulomatous disease, so the T cells may come from the graft donor.

The chain employs TRBV30 and TRBJ2-3; 12 nucleotides align to TRBD2. Germline loops: CDR1 GTSNPN, CDR2 SVGIG (reference sequence). V was pared by 0 bases and J by 4 bases, with 14 bases of the junction left unmatched. CDR3 size: 19 residues. Here the CDR3 DNA reads TGTGCCTGGAGTGTACTCCGGGTTCTAGCGGGAGGGCTGGCAGATACGCAGTATTTT. Translation: CAWSVLRVLAGGLADTQYF. The variable domain in full, completed from reference TRBV30 and TRBJ2-3, reads SQTIHQWPATLVQPVGSPLSLECTVEGTSNPNLYWYRQAAGRGLQLLFYSVGIGQISSEVPQNLSASRPQDRQFILSSKKLLLSDSGFYLCAWSVLRVLAGGLADTQYFGPGTRLTVL.

This clonotype was seen at least ten times. The V call is TRBV20-1, the J call TRBJ2-7; 7 positions agree with TRBD2. Germline CDR1 and CDR2: DFQATT and SNEGSKA (reference sequence). Germline trimming cut 6 bases from V and 0 bases from J; bases unmatched to any gene: 8. This CDR3 spans 14 amino acids. The CDR3 is CSAERDMSSYEQYF. CDR3 bases: TGCAGTGCCGAGCGGGATATGAGCTCCTACGAGCAGTACTTC.

Remarks on this clonotype: A much bigger clone sits one base away, suggesting this may be a read error. The rearrangement uses TRBV9 and TRBJ1-1; TRBD1 might be the D (5 bases). The germline V gene encodes CDR1 SGDLS and CDR2 YYNGEE. CDR3 length: 13 residues. CDR3 bases: TGTGCCAGCAGCGTGGACATGAACACTGAAGCTATCTTT. It is translated as CASSVDMNTEAIF.

This clonotype was detected ten times or more. The chain uses TRBV28 and TRBJ1-5, with unresolved D. Germline V gene lookup returns CDR1 MDHEN and CDR2 SYDVKM. This CDR3 region has 17 residues. V was shortened by 2 bases and J by 3 bases, with 17 bases between the two germline ends. The CDR3 reads CASSLIGGTAANQPQHF. The CDR3 DNA reads as TGTGCCAGCAGTTTAATAGGCGGAACAGCCGCCAATCAGCCCCAGCATTTT.

This clonotype was found many times. The chain couples TRBV12-3 or TRBV12-4 to TRBJ1-4; no definite D call. Trimming stripped 6 bases from V and 1 base from J, with 3 bases between. The CDR3 is 12 residues long. The CDR3 DNA reads as TGTGCCAGCAGAGAAACTAATGAAAAACTGTTTTTT. This encodes CASRETNEKLFF.

On this clonotype itself: A much more abundant neighbour one base away suggests this may be a read error. The chain combines TRBV12-3 or TRBV12-4 with TRBJ1-1; D is perhaps TRBD1 (6 bases). The length of the CDR3 is 15 residues. The CDR3 nucleotides are TGTGCCGGCAGGGCTGACAGGAACCCAAACACTGAAGCTTTCTTT. It translates to CAGRADRNPNTEAFF.

This clonotype has a handful of counts. This chain uses TRBV19 with TRBJ1-5; the D is unclear. Germline V gives CDR1 LNHDA, CDR2 SQIVND (reference sequence). CDR3 length equals 13 residues. In DNA form, the CDR3 reads TGTGCTACAAGTCGGGCGGACAATCAGCCCCAGCATTTT. This codes for CATSRADNQPQHF.

This clonotype was recorded at least ten times. This chain connects TRBV18 to TRBJ2-3; 7 bases map to TRBD2. Germline trimming cut 3 bases from V and 2 bases from J; bases unmatched to any gene: 8. CDR1 and CDR2 from the germline V gene are KGHSH and LQKENI. The CDR3 extends over 16 amino acids. CDR3 sequence reads: CASSPILAVATDTQYF. CDR3 DNA: TGTGCCAGCTCACCTATTCTAGCGGTCGCCACAGATACGCAGTATTTT.

Many counts were recorded for this clonotype. The chain links TRBV20-1 to TRBJ2-7, with 7 nucleotides matching TRBD2. The CDR3 consists of 15 residues. Germline assignment: CDR1 DFQATT and CDR2 SNEGSKA (reference sequence). Trimming removed 3 bases from V and 0 bases from J; junction bases left unmatched: 8. Here the CDR3 DNA reads TGCAGTGCTAGTAGGTCTAGCGGACGCTCCTACGAGCAGTACTTC. It translates to CSASRSSGRSYEQYF.

This clonotype has ten or more counts. The chain uses TRBV19 and TRBJ2-7; D may correspond to TRBD1 or TRBD2 (6 bases each). Germline V gene sequence: CDR1 LNHDA, CDR2 SQIVND (reference sequence). The CDR3 loop spans 16 amino acids. V shed 5 bases and J shed 7 bases, with 24 bases lying between them. CDR3 nucleotide sequence: TGTGCCAGTAGTTCCCAGTGGGGGGCGCAGGTGAAGGAGCAGTACTTC. This translates into CASSSQWGAQVKEQYF.

In this sample, this clonotype turned up a few times. At one of its ends the junction is not consistent with the germline gene, which may arise from a read error. The V and J genes are TRBV3-1 and TRBJ2-6, with a possible D match to TRBD2 (5 bases). CDR3 size: 19 residues. Germline V lookup: CDR1 LGHDT, CDR2 YNNKEL (reference sequence). CDR3 region: CACSQDVGGSFSGANVLTF. In DNA, the CDR3 is TGTGCCTGCAGCCAAGATGTCGGAGGCAGCTTCTCTGGGGCCAACGTCCTGACTTTC.

The table lists this clonotype with many counts. The V and J genes are TRBV7-3 and TRBJ2-1; TRBD2 agrees at 7 bases. Germline V gives CDR1 SGHTA, CDR2 FQGTGA. The V gene end was trimmed by 5 bases and the J gene end by 4 bases; junction bases not matched to a gene: 8. This CDR3 contains 15 residues. Here the CDR3 reads CASSQQGLQYNEQFF. DNA of the CDR3: TGTGCCAGCAGCCAGCAGGGACTACAATACAATGAGCAGTTCTTC.